This T cell receptor beta chain was obtained from a study of blood T cell repertoires in COVID-19. Study-wide background: Samples of COVID-19 (acute and convalescent) were obtained from the United States, Italy and Spain. In each case, the material was cDNA or gDNA derived from T cells, B-cell-depleted T cells, or PBMCs.

This clone was observed once. Study processing details: Scientists estimated how many nucleated cells there were by amplifying reference gene primers. The table came from immunoSEQ multiplex PCR; TCRdb's copy has only in-frame clones and leaves some out. The V and J calls and clone size come from that table; D and trimming were worked out from the DNA. The sample gives under 95,000 clones, roughly 87% of which show up once; roughly 11% is in the top ten. This receptor was identified in a man in his fifties or sixties with acute or convalescent COVID-19. Sequencing was carried out using peripheral blood.

CDR3 DNA sequence: TGTGCCAGCAGTGGGACTGAGGGAGGATGGACCCAGTACTTC. It translates to CASSGTEGGWTQYF. V is TRBV6-2 or TRBV6-3 and J is TRBJ2-5; possibly TRBD2 for D (6 bases). The CDR3 has 14 amino acids. V gave up 5 bases and J gave up 7 bases, with 17 bases separating them. CDR1 is MNHEY and CDR2 is SVGEGT in the germline V gene.